The present entry profiles one T cell receptor (beta chain) with its context. Its antigen is still unknown. The data were produced by immunoSEQ multiplex PCR, yet TCRdb's version contains in-frame clones alone and is incomplete. The sample holds some 150,000 clones, 88% seen once. The data belong to a study of T cell responses to AZD1222 COVID-19 vaccine. Study-level points and caveats: Of the AZD1222 recipients, only five to seven were seropositive at baseline. Repertoire sampling was restricted to post-peak T cell response timepoints. Recipients of two AZD1222 doses showed rising Spike-specific TCR breadth and depth. Donors skewed white British and female; clonal diversity was possibly underestimated.

The sample consisted of peripheral blood, taken after recovery from COVID-19. This clonotype was sampled from an adult who had recovered from COVID-19.

The CDR3 DNA reads TGCACCAGCAGCCAACAAGTTGGGGGTTTAGCCAAAAACATTCAGTACTTC. It codes for CTSSQQVGGLAKNIQYF. The chain employs TRBV1 and TRBJ2-4. TRBV1 is flagged as a pseudogene. This CDR3 has 17 amino acids.